The following is a T cell receptor beta chain sequence with its context. TCRdb passed the PCR reads through MiXCR, listing each CDR3 protein once. Among roughly 10,000 distinct CDR3 sequences listed, 45% to 50% were seen once. Germline lookup yields CDR1 SGHAT and CDR2 FQDESV (reference sequence). The CDR3 extends over 17 amino acids. Unmatched junction bases numbered 8, after V lost 5 bases and J lost 1 base. This sample was taken from a study of immune characterization of retroperitoneal liposarcoma. The chain couples TRBV11-1 to TRBJ2-3; 11 bases are a match to TRBD2. The receptor was isolated from a female donor with retroperitoneal liposarcoma. Sequencing was done on a sample of tumor tissue. For the CDR3, the DNA is TGTGCCAGCAGCGACGCCAATAGCGGGAGGGGCACAGATACGCAGTATTTT. This translates into CASSDANSGRGTDTQYF.